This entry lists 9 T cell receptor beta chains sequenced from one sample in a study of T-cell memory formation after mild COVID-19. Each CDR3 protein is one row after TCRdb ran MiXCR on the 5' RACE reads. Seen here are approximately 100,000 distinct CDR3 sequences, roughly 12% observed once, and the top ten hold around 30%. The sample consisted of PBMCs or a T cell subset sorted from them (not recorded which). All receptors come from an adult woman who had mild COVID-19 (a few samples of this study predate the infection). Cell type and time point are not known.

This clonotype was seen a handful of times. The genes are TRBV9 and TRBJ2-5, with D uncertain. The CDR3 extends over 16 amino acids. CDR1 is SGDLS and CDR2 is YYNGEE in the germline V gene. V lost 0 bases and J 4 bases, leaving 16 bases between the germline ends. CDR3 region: CASSVVGEGGGETQYF. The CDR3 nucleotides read TGTGCCAGCAGCGTAGTTGGGGAAGGTGGCGGAGAGACCCAGTACTTC.

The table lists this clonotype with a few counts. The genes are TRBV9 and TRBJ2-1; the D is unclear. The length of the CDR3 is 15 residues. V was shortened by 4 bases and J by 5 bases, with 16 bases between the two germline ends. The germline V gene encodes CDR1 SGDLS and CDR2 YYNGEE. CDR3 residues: CASSPPVTHDNEQFF. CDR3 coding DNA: TGTGCCAGCAGCCCACCTGTGACCCATGACAATGAGCAGTTCTTC.

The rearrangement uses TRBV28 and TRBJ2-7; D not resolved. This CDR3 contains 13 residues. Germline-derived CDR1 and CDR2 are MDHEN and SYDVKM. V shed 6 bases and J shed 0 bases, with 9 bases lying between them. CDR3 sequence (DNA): TGTGCCAGCAGGGACCCTAGCTCCTACGAGCAGTACTTC. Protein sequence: CASRDPSSYEQYF. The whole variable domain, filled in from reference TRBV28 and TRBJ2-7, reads DVKVTQSSRYLVKRTGEKVFLECVQDMDHENMFWYRQDPGLGLRLIYFSYDVKMKEKGDIPEGYSVSREKKERFSLILESASTNQTSMYLCASRDPSSYEQYFGPGTRLTVT.

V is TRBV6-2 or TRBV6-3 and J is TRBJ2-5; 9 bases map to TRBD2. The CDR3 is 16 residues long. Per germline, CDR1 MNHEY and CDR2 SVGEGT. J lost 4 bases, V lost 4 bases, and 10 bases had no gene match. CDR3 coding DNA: TGTGCCAGCAGTTCCCCTTTAGCGGGAGATACAGAGACCCAGTACTTC. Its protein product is CASSSPLAGDTETQYF.

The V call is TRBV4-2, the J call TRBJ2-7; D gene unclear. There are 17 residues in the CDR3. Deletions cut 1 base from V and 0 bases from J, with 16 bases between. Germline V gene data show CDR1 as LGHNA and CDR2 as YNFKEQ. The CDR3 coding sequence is TGTGCCAGCAGCCAAGCTGGGTTGGCTGCCAGCTCCTACGAGCAGTACTTC. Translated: CASSQAGLAASSYEQYF.

The CDR3 here is CASSDWVSYEQYF. CDR3 nucleotides: TGTGCCAGCAGTGATTGGGTCTCCTACGAGCAGTACTTC. This rearrangement joins TRBV6-1 to TRBJ2-7; D ambiguous. The CDR3 consists of 13 residues. V lost 3 bases to trimming and J lost 0 bases, with 6 bases between them. The germline V gene has CDR1 MNHNS and CDR2 SASEGT.

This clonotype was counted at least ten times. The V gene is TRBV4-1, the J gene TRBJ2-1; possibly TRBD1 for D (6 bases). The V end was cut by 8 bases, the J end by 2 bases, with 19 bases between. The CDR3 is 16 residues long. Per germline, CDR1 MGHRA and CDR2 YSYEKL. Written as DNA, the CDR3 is TGCGCCAGCGGTCAGGGGATCCCAGGCACCTACAATGAGCAGTTCTTC. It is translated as CASGQGIPGTYNEQFF.

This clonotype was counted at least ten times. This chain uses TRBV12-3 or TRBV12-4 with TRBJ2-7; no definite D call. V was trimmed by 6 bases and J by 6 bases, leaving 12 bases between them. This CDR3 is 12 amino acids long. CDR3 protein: CASRQGSGEQYF. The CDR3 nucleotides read TGTGCCAGCAGACAAGGGTCGGGCGAGCAGTACTTC.

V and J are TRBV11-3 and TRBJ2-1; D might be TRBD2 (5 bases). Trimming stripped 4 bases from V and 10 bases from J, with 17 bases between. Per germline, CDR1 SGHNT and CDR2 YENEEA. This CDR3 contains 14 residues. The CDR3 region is CASSSLLRRREQFF. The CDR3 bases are TGTGCCAGCAGCTCCCTCCTGCGAAGGAGGGAGCAGTTCTTC.